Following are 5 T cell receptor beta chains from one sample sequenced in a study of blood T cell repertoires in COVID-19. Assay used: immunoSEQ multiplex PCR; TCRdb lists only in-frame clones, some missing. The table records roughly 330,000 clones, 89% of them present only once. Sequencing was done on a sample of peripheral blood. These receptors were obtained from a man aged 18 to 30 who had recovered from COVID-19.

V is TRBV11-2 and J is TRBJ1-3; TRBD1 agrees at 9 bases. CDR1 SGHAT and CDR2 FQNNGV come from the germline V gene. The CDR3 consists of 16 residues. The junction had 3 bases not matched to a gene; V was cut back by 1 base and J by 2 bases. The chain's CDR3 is CASSLGGTGPGNTIYF. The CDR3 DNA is TGTGCCAGCAGCTTAGGAGGGACAGGGCCTGGAAACACCATATATTTT.

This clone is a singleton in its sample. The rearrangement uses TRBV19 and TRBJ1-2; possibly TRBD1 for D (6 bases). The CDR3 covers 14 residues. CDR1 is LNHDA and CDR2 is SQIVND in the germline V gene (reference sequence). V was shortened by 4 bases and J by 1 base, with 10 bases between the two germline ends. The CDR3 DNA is TGTGCCAGTAGTACAGGGGAACGTAACTATGGCTACACCTTC. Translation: CASSTGERNYGYTF.

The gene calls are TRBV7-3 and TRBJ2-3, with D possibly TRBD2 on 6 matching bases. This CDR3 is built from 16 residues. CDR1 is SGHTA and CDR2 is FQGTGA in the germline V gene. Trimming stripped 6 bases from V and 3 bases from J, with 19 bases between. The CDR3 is CASSWVGGLSTDTQYF. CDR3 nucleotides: TGTGCCAGCAGTTGGGTGGGCGGACTAAGTACAGATACGCAGTATTTT.

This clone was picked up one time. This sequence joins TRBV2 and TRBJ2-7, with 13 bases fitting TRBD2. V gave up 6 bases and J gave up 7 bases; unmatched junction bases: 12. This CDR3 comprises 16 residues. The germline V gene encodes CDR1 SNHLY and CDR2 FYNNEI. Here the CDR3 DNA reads TGTGCCAGCAGCGGGACTAGCGGGGCTTGGGAGGAGGAGCAGTACTTC. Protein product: CASSGTSGAWEEEQYF.

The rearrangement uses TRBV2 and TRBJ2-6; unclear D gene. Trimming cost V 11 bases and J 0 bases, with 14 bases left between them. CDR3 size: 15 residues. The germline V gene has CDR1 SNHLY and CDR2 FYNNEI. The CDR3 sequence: CAPSERSSGANVLTF. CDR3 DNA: TGTGCCCCAAGTGAACGGAGCTCTGGGGCCAACGTCCTGACTTTC.